The source of this T cell receptor beta chain is a study of blood T cells in healthy people across ages. Caucasian, healthy and from Russia, the donors were aged between 6 and 90. Isolation recovered at least 7 million PBMCs from every sample. The second PCR ran about 6 to 11 cycles with a sample-barcoded 5' primer and J-beta primers. Unique molecular identifiers of 12 random nucleotides labeled each cDNA. TCRdb re-called the 5' RACE reads with MiXCR, one entry per CDR3 protein. The sample yields around 800,000 distinct CDR3 sequences, around two fifths seen once. Findings of the study overall: Among long-lived donors, naive CD4+ cells were more numerous and diversity higher than in aged donors.

This clonotype showed up just a few times. No antigen is known for it. This receptor was obtained from a man aged 55-75 years in good health. The specimen was blood.

The CDR3 bases are TGCGCCAGCAGCCAAGATCGGAGTGGCTCCTACGAGCAGTACTTC. It yields the protein CASSQDRSGSYEQYF. The rearrangement uses TRBV4-3 and TRBJ2-7; D is unresolved. Germline-derived CDR1 and CDR2 are LGHNA and YSLEER. The CDR3 consists of 15 residues. V lost 0 bases, J lost 0 bases, and 9 bases lay in between.